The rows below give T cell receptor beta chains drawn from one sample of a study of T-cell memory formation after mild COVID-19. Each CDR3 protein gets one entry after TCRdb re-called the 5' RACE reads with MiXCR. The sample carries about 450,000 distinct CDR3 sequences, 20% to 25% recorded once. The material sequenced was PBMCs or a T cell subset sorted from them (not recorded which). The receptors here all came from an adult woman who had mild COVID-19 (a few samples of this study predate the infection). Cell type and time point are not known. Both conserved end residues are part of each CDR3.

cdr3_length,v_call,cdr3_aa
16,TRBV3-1,CASSQGVDRLLYGYTF
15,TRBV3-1,CASSQLPTAEETQYF
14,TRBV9,CASSAGTLTYEQYF
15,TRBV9,CASSYGTSESQPQHF
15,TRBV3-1,CASSQVPNGQETQYF
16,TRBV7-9,CASSPHRGGITGELFF
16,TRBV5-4,CASSPVPREVGNEQFF
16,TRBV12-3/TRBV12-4,CASSFRRAASYNEQFF
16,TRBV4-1,CASSQGSQGSYNEQFF
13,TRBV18,CASSGGEVEKLFF
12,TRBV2,CASSVLHYEQYF
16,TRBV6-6,CASSDPGLAYSYEQYF
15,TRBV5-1,CASSTSGSAYNEQFF
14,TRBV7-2,CASTNRDRVAGYTF
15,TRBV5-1,CASSLGTAISYEQYF
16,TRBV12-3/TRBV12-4,CASTTRGGSGANVLTF
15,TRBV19,CASSIQQVVNSPLHF
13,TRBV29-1,CSVEDFRANEQFF
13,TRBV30,CAWSAPPNYGYTF
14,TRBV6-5,CASRRLAGGKEQYF
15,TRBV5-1,CASSLGGAPQETQYF
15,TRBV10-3,CAISPQGALNTEAFF
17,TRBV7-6,CASSFVGTGEGSGELFF
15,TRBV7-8,CASSLWQVGDQPQHF
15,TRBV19,CASSLPGSKKTEAFF
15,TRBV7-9,CASSTRTGMPGELFF
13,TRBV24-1,CATRLSGRSEQFF
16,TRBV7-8,CASSPRPAGGPYEQYF
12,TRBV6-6,CASSYSRDEQFF
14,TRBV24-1,CATSLQGAGNEQFF
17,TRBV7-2,CASSLTSGRTSTDTQYF
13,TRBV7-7,CASSLNPNYEQYF
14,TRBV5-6,CASSRTLTYNEQFF
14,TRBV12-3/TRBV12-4,CASSFMLVADTQYF
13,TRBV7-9,CASGGVPSYEQYF
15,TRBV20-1,CSARDLGGESYEQYF
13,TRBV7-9,CASSRPPTDTQYF
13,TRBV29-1,CSGVSGILTEAFF
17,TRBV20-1,CSARSLSGLAASGTQYF
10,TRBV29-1,CSVYTGELFF
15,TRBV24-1,CATSEPGGGNQPQHF
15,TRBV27,CASSPGTGGLNIQYF
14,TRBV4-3,CASSQENGPYEQYF
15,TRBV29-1,CSVASRPGGVIFYTF
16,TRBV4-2,CASSHADRGAGNTIYF
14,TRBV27,CASCPDRATGELFF
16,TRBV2,CASSPGQGRVWTEAFF
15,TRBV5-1,CASSGGLADYNEQFF
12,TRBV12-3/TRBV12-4,CASRPTSGAQYF
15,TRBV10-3,CAISATGRISYEQYF
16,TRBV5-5,CASSQFSGTGTDEQYF
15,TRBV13,CASSPETGSGNTIYF
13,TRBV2,CASSEYYLGEQYF
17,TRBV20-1,CSAAPQGLAGLSYEQYF
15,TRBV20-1,CSARDRALAGDEQYF